These 25 T cell receptor beta chains originate from one sample sequenced in a study of cytomegalovirus exposure and HLA in healthy donors. PCR employed 60 Vbeta and 13 Jbeta primers. TCRdb keeps only in-frame clones here, not all; method: immunoSEQ multiplex PCR. The table includes some 180,000 clones, about 85% detected once. Sequenced material: PBMCs. All receptors derive from a girl under 18 in good health and CMV-seropositive.

This clone was found once. The chain combines TRBV4-3 with TRBJ2-1; 7 nucleotides match TRBD1. Germline V gene sequence: CDR1 LGHNA, CDR2 YSLEER. Unmatched junction bases numbered 4, after V lost 1 base and J lost 4 bases. The CDR3 is 15 amino acids. CDR3 DNA sequence: TGCGCCAGCAGCCAAGGTCAACAGGGGTACAATGAGCAGTTCTTC. Its translation: CASSQGQQGYNEQFF.

The V gene is TRBV28, the J gene TRBJ2-7; D remains ambiguous. The V end lost 5 bases, the J end lost 3 bases, and 17 bases lay between the germline ends. Germline CDR1 and CDR2: MDHEN and SYDVKM. The CDR3 covers 15 residues. CDR3 bases: TGTGCCAGCAGTCAAACTCCCCTCGGTCGCTACGAGCAGTACTTC. Amino acids: CASSQTPLGRYEQYF.

This clone has only a few counts. The V gene is TRBV2, the J gene TRBJ2-7; D perhaps matches TRBD2 (5 bases). The V end lost 3 bases, the J end lost 0 bases, and 12 bases lay between the germline ends. Germline assignment: CDR1 SNHLY and CDR2 FYNNEI. This CDR3 comprises 15 residues. The CDR3 reads CASSDSGSYSYEQYF. CDR3 sequence (DNA): TGTGCCAGCAGTGACAGTGGGAGTTACTCCTACGAGCAGTACTTC.

V usage is TRBV10-3 and J usage is TRBJ1-2, with 11 bases aligning to TRBD1. The germline CDR1 and CDR2 sequences are ENHRY and SYGVKD. Losses at the gene ends were 6 bases for V and 2 bases for J; bases not matched to a gene: 5. This CDR3 contains 15 residues. CDR3 in DNA: TGTGCCATCAGCCCAGGACAGGGGGCAAACTATGGCTACACCTTC. Translated, it gives CAISPGQGANYGYTF.

This chain connects TRBV7-9 to TRBJ2-1, with D tentatively TRBD2 (6 bases). Deletions cut 5 bases from V and 6 bases from J, with 11 bases between. The CDR3 loop spans 13 amino acids. The germline V gene encodes CDR1 SEHNR and CDR2 FQNEAQ (reference sequence). Here the CDR3 DNA reads TGTGCCAGCAGCCGGTACGGGGGCAATGAGCAGTTCTTC. Translating it yields CASSRYGGNEQFF.

The genes are TRBV19 and TRBJ2-5, with 12 bases lining up with TRBD2. This CDR3 has 14 residues. V was pared by 7 bases and J by 4 bases, with 4 bases of the junction left unmatched. Germline V gives CDR1 LNHDA, CDR2 SQIVND (reference sequence). CDR3 in amino acids: CASKLAGGGETQYF. The CDR3 region has the DNA TGTGCCAGTAAGCTAGCGGGAGGGGGAGAGACCCAGTACTTC.

V gene TRBV25-1 combines with J gene TRBJ2-5; 7 nucleotides align to TRBD2. The CDR3 length is 16 residues. Germline-derived CDR1 and CDR2 are MGHDK and SYGVNS. Trimming removed 3 bases from V and 1 base from J; junction bases left unmatched: 8. CDR3 coding DNA: TGTGCCAGCAGTGATCGGTCTAGCGGACTCCAAGAGACCCAGTACTTC. This sequence encodes CASSDRSSGLQETQYF.

The chain links TRBV6-5 to TRBJ1-2, with D perhaps TRBD1 (5 bases). Germline CDR1 is MNHEY and CDR2 is SVGAGI. This CDR3 is built from 13 residues. V was clipped by 4 bases and J by 1 base, with 7 bases between them. CDR3 sequence reads: CASSSGGNYGYTF. The DNA for the CDR3 is TGTGCCAGCAGTTCGGGGGGTAACTATGGCTACACCTTC.

The rearrangement links TRBV27 to TRBJ1-2; TRBD1 matches at 7 bases. The CDR3 spans 16 residues. Trimming at V came to 8 bases and at J to 3 bases, leaving 15 bases not matched to a gene. Germline assignment: CDR1 MNHEY and CDR2 SMNVEV (reference sequence). CDR3 bases: TGTGCCAGCTTAAGCCTTGGACAGGCGAGGCACTATGGCTACACCTTC. Protein product: CASLSLGQARHYGYTF.

This clone was seen just once. This sequence joins TRBV19 and TRBJ2-2, with TRBD2 matching 11 bases. The CDR3 has 16 residues. Germline-derived CDR1 and CDR2 are LNHDA and SQIVND (reference sequence). V was clipped by 6 bases and J by 6 bases; unmatched bases: 9. In DNA form, the CDR3 reads TGTGCCAGTAGGAGGCTAGCGGGAGGCTGGGCCGGGGAGCTGTTTTTT. Translating gives CASRRLAGGWAGELFF.

J is TRBJ2-3 and V is TRBV5-1; D possibly corresponds to TRBD2 (5 bases). The CDR3 loop spans 14 amino acids. V was pared by 1 base and J by 5 bases, with 11 bases between. Germline V gene sequence: CDR1 SGHRS, CDR2 YFSETQ. This CDR3 reads CASSLPSRIDTQYF. CDR3 coding DNA: TGCGCCAGCAGCTTGCCTAGCAGAATAGATACGCAGTATTTT. Drawing the rest from reference TRBV5-1 and TRBJ2-3, the complete variable domain is KAGVTQTPRYLIKTRGQQVTLSCSPISGHRSVSWYQQTPGQGLQFLFEYFSETQRNKGNFPGRFSGRQFSNSRSEMNVSTLELGDSALYLCASSLPSRIDTQYFGPGTRLTVL.

The chain has TRBV14 and TRBJ1-1; D is undetermined. This CDR3 has 13 residues. V lost 3 bases and J 1 base, leaving 6 bases between the germline ends. In germline, CDR1 is SGHDN, CDR2 FVKESK. The CDR3 bases are TGTGCCAGCAGCCACACGGGGAACACTGAAGCTTTCTTT. This codes for CASSHTGNTEAFF.

This chain links TRBV19 with TRBJ1-5; possible D gene TRBD1, 6 bases. The germline V gene encodes CDR1 LNHDA and CDR2 SQIVND (reference sequence). Trimming left V 6 bases short and J 0 bases short, with 12 bases between. The CDR3 is made up of 15 amino acids. The CDR3 spells CASRKWTASNQPQHF. In DNA form, the CDR3 reads TGTGCCAGTAGGAAATGGACAGCTAGCAATCAGCCCCAGCATTTT. Drawing the rest from reference TRBV19 and TRBJ1-5, the complete variable domain is DGGITQSPKYLFRKEGQNVTLSCEQNLNHDAMYWYRQDPGQGLRLIYYSQIVNDFQKGDIAEGYSVSREKKESFPLTVTSAQKNPTAFYLCASRKWTASNQPQHFGDGTRLSIL.

A single count supports this clone. The chain employs TRBV6-5 and TRBJ2-3; 12 bases match TRBD2. The CDR3 runs 16 residues. Germline trimming cut 2 bases from V and 4 bases from J; bases unmatched to any gene: 4. Germline V gene sequence: CDR1 MNHEY, CDR2 SVGAGI. The DNA of the CDR3 is TGTGCCAGCAGTTACCCTAGCGGGAGGGGATCAGATACGCAGTATTTT. Protein product: CASSYPSGRGSDTQYF.

This rearrangement joins TRBV9 to TRBJ1-1; 8 nucleotides line up with TRBD1. The germline V gene encodes CDR1 SGDLS and CDR2 YYNGEE. The CDR3 is 14 residues long. The V segment lost 7 bases and the J segment 7 bases; nucleotides outside the gene matches: 12. CDR3 nucleotides: TGTGCCAGCGCTGACAGGGGAGGAAGGGTTGAAGCTTTCTTT. Protein: CASADRGGRVEAFF. Based on the CDR3 plus reference TRBV9 and TRBJ1-1, the full variable domain is DSGVTQTPKHLITATGQRVTLRCSPRSGDLSVYWYQQSLDQGLQFLIQYYNGEERAKGNILERFSAQQFPDLHSELNLSSLELGDSALYFCASADRGGRVEAFFGQGTRLTVV.

V is TRBV9 and J is TRBJ1-3, with 10 bases identical to TRBD1. The germline V gene has CDR1 SGDLS and CDR2 YYNGEE. Trimming cost V 3 bases and J 2 bases; bases outside gene matches: 2. The CDR3 spans 15 residues. CDR3 sequence: CASSETGGTGNTIYF. CDR3 in DNA: TGTGCCAGCAGCGAGACAGGGGGCACTGGAAACACCATATATTTT. Looking up the rest from reference TRBV9 and TRBJ1-3 gives the full variable domain: DSGVTQTPKHLITATGQRVTLRCSPRSGDLSVYWYQQSLDQGLQFLIQYYNGEERAKGNILERFSAQQFPDLHSELNLSSLELGDSALYFCASSETGGTGNTIYFGEGSWLTVV.

The chain employs TRBV5-4 and TRBJ2-3, with a weak D call TRBD2 (6 bases). There are 15 residues in the CDR3. V was clipped by 4 bases and J by 5 bases, with 17 bases between them. Germline V gene lookup returns CDR1 SGHNT and CDR2 YYREEE (reference sequence). The CDR3 DNA reads as TGTGCCAGCAGCGCCTCGGAGGGCCCGGGAGATACGCAGTATTTT. It translates to CASSASEGPGDTQYF.

The V gene is TRBV7-9, the J gene TRBJ2-1; 7 bases fit TRBD2. V shed 4 bases and J 4 bases; nucleotides not matched to a gene: 7. The CDR3 is 15 amino acids. Germline loops: CDR1 SEHNR, CDR2 FQNEAQ (reference sequence). CDR3 in amino acids: CASSSTSRFYNEQFF. CDR3 coding DNA: TGTGCCAGCAGCTCGACTAGCAGGTTTTACAATGAGCAGTTCTTC.

The CDR3 region is CASRQGRSTEAFF. CDR3 nucleotide sequence: TGTGCCAGCAGACAGGGGAGAAGCACTGAAGCTTTCTTT. The chain employs TRBV6-5 and TRBJ1-1; 7 bases agree with TRBD1. Germline V gene lookup returns CDR1 MNHEY and CDR2 SVGAGI. CDR3 length: 13 amino acids. V was pared by 6 bases and J by 4 bases, with 5 bases of the junction left unmatched.

V gene TRBV19 combines with J gene TRBJ2-4, with 10 bases that match TRBD1. Germline trimming cut 1 base from V and 3 bases from J; bases unmatched to any gene: 6. Germline V gene lookup returns CDR1 LNHDA and CDR2 SQIVND (reference sequence). There are 17 residues in the CDR3. In DNA, the CDR3 is TGTGCCAGTAGTATAGTGCTAGGACAGGGGGACAAAAACATTCAGTACTTC. This encodes CASSIVLGQGDKNIQYF.

This rearrangement joins TRBV9 to TRBJ2-1; TRBD2 agrees at 9 bases. Germline assignment: CDR1 SGDLS and CDR2 YYNGEE. This CDR3 spans 18 amino acids. V was pared by 5 bases and J by 4 bases, with 16 bases of the junction left unmatched. The CDR3 loop reads CASSDLPSGGRGYNEQFF. The CDR3, as DNA: TGTGCCAGCAGTGATCTTCCTTCGGGCGGGAGGGGGTACAATGAGCAGTTCTTC.

V is TRBV25-1 and J is TRBJ2-5; a possible D gene is TRBD2 (6 bases). Germline CDR1 MGHDK, CDR2 SYGVNS. V lost 7 bases and J lost 2, with 14 bases in between. This CDR3 contains 14 residues. CDR3 nucleotide sequence: TGTGCCAGCACTGTGGGTAGCGGTCAAGAGACCCAGTACTTC. Protein product: CASTVGSGQETQYF.

V is TRBV10-3 and J is TRBJ1-2; D call uncertain. This CDR3 spans 12 amino acids. Between the trimmed V and J ends, which lost 8 bases and 7 bases, there was a span of 14 bases. Germline V gene sequence: CDR1 ENHRY, CDR2 SYGVKD. DNA for the CDR3: TGTGCCATCTCTATCGGAGAGCCTGGCTACACCTTC. Protein product: CAISIGEPGYTF.

The chain combines TRBV4-3 with TRBJ2-7; 9 bases map to TRBD2. V was pared by 2 bases and J by 4 bases, with 9 bases of the junction left unmatched. Germline V lookup: CDR1 LGHNA, CDR2 YSLEER. The CDR3 has 16 residues. Here the CDR3 reads CASSQSLGLAFYEQYF. In DNA, the CDR3 is TGCGCCAGCAGCCAAAGTCTTGGACTAGCGTTTTACGAGCAGTACTTC.

V usage is TRBV29-1 and J usage is TRBJ2-5; TRBD2 aligns across 8 bases. Losses at the gene ends were 8 bases for V and 4 bases for J; bases not matched to a gene: 3. The CDR3 has 11 amino acids. CDR1 and CDR2 from the germline V gene are SQVTM and ANQGSEA. This chain's CDR3 is CSTGGGETQYF. CDR3 coding DNA: TGCAGCACCGGGGGGGGAGAGACCCAGTACTTC.